Listed here are 27 T cell receptor beta chains from one sample, sequenced in a study of blood T cells in healthy people across ages. Then a second PCR, running roughly 7 to 11 cycles, was carried out with a sample-barcoded 5' primer and a J-beta primer mix. TCRdb reprocessed the 5' RACE reads via MiXCR and lists one record per CDR3 protein. Found here are about 1.1 million distinct CDR3 sequences, 35% to 40% of them singletons; the top ten hold about 12%. The specimen sequenced was blood. Receptors originate from a man aged 18 to 29 in good health.

This clonotype has a handful of counts. The chain has TRBV7-9 and TRBJ2-7, with 7 bases lining up with TRBD1. Germline trimming cut 4 bases from V and 2 bases from J; bases unmatched to any gene: 14. CDR1 is SEHNR and CDR2 is FQNEAQ in the germline V gene (reference sequence). The length of the CDR3 is 17 residues. CDR3 DNA: TGTGCCAGCAGCTCGTCCCACTTACAGGGGCTCCCCTACGAGCAGTACTTC. Translated, it gives CASSSSHLQGLPYEQYF.

The V and J genes are TRBV10-3 and TRBJ1-1; a weak D match, TRBD1 (5 bases). Trimming stripped 10 bases from V and 11 bases from J, with 14 bases between. This CDR3 is built from 10 residues. The germline V gene encodes CDR1 ENHRY and CDR2 SYGVKD. Here the CDR3 reads CATGGEKAFF. The CDR3 nucleotides are TGTGCCACCGGGGGGGAAAAGGCTTTCTTT.

This clonotype has just a few counts. The CDR3 DNA is TGTGCCTGCCGGACAGGTTACAATGAGCAGTTCTTC. Residues: CACRTGYNEQFF. J is TRBJ2-1 and V is TRBV6-5; 7 bases map to TRBD1. V gave up 11 bases and J gave up 4 bases; unmatched junction bases: 5. Germline V gene sequence: CDR1 MNHEY, CDR2 SVGAGI. The CDR3 has 12 residues.

The rearrangement uses TRBV20-1 and TRBJ2-6; tentative D call: TRBD2 (5 bases). Trimming cost V 5 bases and J 3 bases, with 8 bases left between them. The CDR3 has 13 amino acids. Germline values: CDR1 DFQATT, CDR2 SNEGSKA (reference sequence). In DNA, the CDR3 is TGCAGTGCTTCTACTAGTGGGGCCAACGTCCTGACTTTC. Translation: CSASTSGANVLTF.

The V gene is TRBV28, the J gene TRBJ2-7, with 8 bases that match TRBD2. The last part of the DNA fits TRBJ2-5 better; the J call may be wrong. The CDR3 extends over 17 amino acids. The germline CDR1 and CDR2 sequences are MDHEN and SYDVKM. CDR3 sequence reads: CASSLPRSGSLEETQYF. For the CDR3, the DNA is TGTGCCAGCAGTTTGCCAAGAAGCGGGAGTTTGGAAGAGACCCAGTACTTC.

This clonotype showed up just a few times. The rearrangement joins TRBV20-1 to TRBJ1-2; no clear D. Germline CDR1 and CDR2: DFQATT and SNEGSKA (reference sequence). Trimming took 6 bases from V and 3 from J, leaving 14 bases between them. The CDR3 length is 13 residues. The CDR3 loop reads CSALDLVDYGYTF. The CDR3 DNA follows: TGCAGTGCCTTGGACCTCGTAGACTATGGCTACACCTTC.

This clonotype came up many times. The chain employs TRBV14 and TRBJ1-4; TRBD1 is a possible D gene (5 bases). The V gene's germline CDR1 is SGHDN and CDR2 FVKESK. Trimming stripped 4 bases from V and 0 bases from J, with 6 bases between. This CDR3 is 14 amino acids long. Written as DNA, the CDR3 is TGTGCCAGCAGCCCCAGGGCAACTAATGAAAAACTGTTTTTT. Translated: CASSPRATNEKLFF.

The chain employs TRBV4-3 and TRBJ1-1; D not resolved. Deletions cut 0 bases from V and 3 bases from J, with 11 bases between. Germline CDR1 reads LGHNA; CDR2 reads YSLEER. This CDR3 contains 15 residues. The CDR3 nucleotides are TGCGCCAGCAGCCAAGATGTAGAGGCCTACACTGAAGCTTTCTTT. This translates into CASSQDVEAYTEAFF.

This clonotype was detected ten times or more. The chain is built from TRBV7-2 and TRBJ1-5; 8 bases agree with TRBD1. The CDR3 covers 14 residues. After removal of 6 bases from V and 4 bases from J, the junction contained 5 bases not matched to a gene. Germline V lookup: CDR1 SGHTA, CDR2 FQGNSA. The CDR3 DNA follows: TGTGCCAGCAGTTTGAGGACAGGGAATCAGCCCCAGCATTTT. Translation gives CASSLRTGNQPQHF. Based on the CDR3 plus reference TRBV7-2 and TRBJ1-5, the full variable domain is GAGVSQSPSNKVTEKGKDVELRCDPISGHTALYWYRQSLGQGLEFLIYFQGNSAPDKSGLPSDRFSAERTGGSVSTLTIQRTQQEDSAVYLCASSLRTGNQPQHFGDGTRLSIL.

With regard to this clonotype: One end of the junction does not line up with germline, which may come from a read error. CDR3 sequence: CVSSRTGAYGYTF. CDR3 nucleotides: TGTGTCAGCTCACGGACAGGGGCGTATGGCTACACCTTC. The chain uses TRBV18 and TRBJ1-2; 9 bases agree with TRBD1. Germline assignment: CDR1 KGHSH and CDR2 LQKENI. The CDR3 is 13 residues long.

The genes are TRBV3-1 and TRBJ1-1, with a possible D match to TRBD1 (5 bases). V lost 3 bases and J 4 bases, leaving 12 bases between the germline ends. The CDR3 loop spans 14 amino acids. Germline V gives CDR1 LGHDT, CDR2 YNNKEL (reference sequence). CDR3 sequence: CASSQTSRATEAFF. CDR3 DNA sequence: TGTGCCAGCAGCCAGACCTCCAGGGCCACTGAAGCTTTCTTT.

This clonotype showed up just once. The chain carries TRBV7-6 and TRBJ1-2; TRBD1 might be the D (5 bases). The CDR3 contains 13 residues. V was trimmed by 5 bases and J by 8 bases, leaving 15 bases between them. From germline, CDR1 is SGHVS and CDR2 FNYEAQ. The CDR3 region is CASSRLGDEGYTF. The CDR3, as DNA: TGTGCCAGCAGCCGTCTAGGGGACGAGGGCTACACCTTC.

As for this clonotype: A read error may produce the germline difference seen at one junction end. The rearrangement links TRBV6-6 to TRBJ2-3, with 7 bases lining up with TRBD1. The CDR3 has 16 amino acids. Germline V gene sequence: CDR1 MNHNY, CDR2 SVGAGI (reference sequence). CDR3 region: CASSYYRGWDTDTQYF. The DNA of the CDR3 is TGTGCCAGCAGCTACTACAGGGGCTGGGACACAGATACGCAGTATTTT.

The CDR3 DNA reads as TGTGCCAGCCGGAGCGGGGGGGACTCCTACAATGAGCAGTACTTC. This translates into CASRSGGDSYNEQYF. This chain uses TRBV28 with TRBJ2-7; 10 positions match TRBD2. Losses at the gene ends were 8 bases for V and 7 bases for J; bases not matched to a gene: 14. This CDR3 is 15 amino acids long. Germline V CDR1 and CDR2: MDHEN, SYDVKM.

For this clonotype: A much bigger clone sits one base away, suggesting this may be a read error. Since no conserved phenylalanine or tryptophan closes the CDR3, a read error is the likely cause. The chain has TRBV10-3 and TRBJ2-5, with 7 bases matching TRBD2. The J call may not be correct, given that the DNA end is closer to TRBJ2-7. Germline CDR1 is ENHRY and CDR2 is SYGVKD. The CDR3 length is 15 residues. Written as DNA, the CDR3 is TGTGCCATCAGTGAGGCTGGGGGACTACACTACGAGCAGTACTTA. The encoded protein is CAISEAGGLHYEQYL.

The CDR3 loop is CASSYSGVHNEQFF. DNA for the CDR3: TGTGCCAGCAGTTATAGCGGGGTCCACAATGAGCAGTTCTTC. This chain uses TRBV6-6 with TRBJ2-1, with 8 bases identical to TRBD2. The CDR3 loop spans 14 amino acids. CDR1 and CDR2 (germline): MNHNY, SVGAGI (reference sequence). J gave up 5 bases and V 3 bases, and 3 bases lay outside the gene matches.

This chain uses TRBV12-3 or TRBV12-4 with TRBJ1-2, with 9 bases aligning to TRBD1. Trimming cost V 5 bases and J 6 bases; bases outside gene matches: 4. This CDR3 has 13 residues. The CDR3, as DNA: TGTGCCAGCAGTGTTAGACAGGGGGATGGCTACACCTTC. Translation gives CASSVRQGDGYTF.

The sample holds a few counts of this clonotype. This rearrangement joins TRBV10-3 to TRBJ1-6; 8 bases are a match to TRBD1. The CDR3 length is 17 residues. V gave up 1 base and J gave up 6 bases; unmatched junction bases: 8. The germline CDR1 and CDR2 sequences are ENHRY and SYGVKD. This CDR3 reads CAISEFYSTGGNSPLHF. CDR3 DNA: TGTGCCATCAGTGAGTTTTACTCTACAGGGGGTAATTCACCCCTCCACTTT.

V gene TRBV20-1 combines with J gene TRBJ2-5, with no clear D. The ends were cut back, 1 base at V and 2 bases at J, with 11 bases in the middle. The CDR3 is 14 residues long. Germline CDR1 and CDR2: DFQATT and SNEGSKA (reference sequence). The DNA of the CDR3 is TGCAGTGCTAGAGGTTGGGTGATACAAGAGACCCAGTACTTC. It specifies CSARGWVIQETQYF.

This clonotype was observed a few times. The chain links TRBV29-1 to TRBJ2-1; maybe TRBD1 (8 bases). CDR1 SQVTM and CDR2 ANQGSEA come from the germline V gene. CDR3 length: 13 amino acids. Deletions cut 6 bases from V and 6 bases from J, with 15 bases between. CDR3 loop: CSVRQGRGNEQFF. The CDR3 DNA is TGCAGCGTCCGACAGGGGAGGGGCAATGAGCAGTTCTTC.

This clonotype came up a few times. This chain joins TRBV5-1 and TRBJ2-1, with D perhaps matching TRBD1 (6 bases). This CDR3 is 13 amino acids long. Germline loops: CDR1 SGHRS, CDR2 YFSETQ. V lost 4 bases to trimming and J lost 10 bases, with 15 bases between them. The CDR3 sequence is CASSMTGPGEQFF. The CDR3 DNA reads as TGCGCCAGCAGCATGACAGGTCCAGGCGAGCAGTTCTTC.

Concerning this clonotype: A much larger clonotype is one base distant, so this may be a read error. The chain is built from TRBV12-3 or TRBV12-4 and TRBJ1-4, with 9 bases matching TRBD1. V dropped 5 bases and J dropped 10; count of bases not matched to a gene: 11. This CDR3 contains 15 residues. The CDR3 coding sequence is TGTGCCAGCAGTCCGAAGACAGGGGGAGATGGAAAACTGTTTTTT. Residues: CASSPKTGGDGKLFF.

In this sample, this clonotype turned up many times. The V call is TRBV27, the J call TRBJ1-2; 10 bases match TRBD1. The CDR3 covers 13 residues. The J segment lost 3 bases and the V segment lost 9 bases, leaving 4 bases of the junction unmatched. In germline, CDR1 is MNHEY, CDR2 SMNVEV (reference sequence). Here the CDR3 reads CASRTGGDYGYTF. The DNA for the CDR3 is TGTGCCAGTCGGACAGGGGGTGACTATGGCTACACCTTC.

This clonotype was observed a few times. The chain uses TRBV6-1 and TRBJ2-3; D is unresolved. Germline V gene sequence: CDR1 MNHNS, CDR2 SASEGT. The CDR3 covers 12 residues. The V end lost 5 bases, the J end lost 4 bases, and 7 bases lay between the germline ends. CDR3 nucleotide sequence: TGTGCCAGCAGTCCGAATGCAGATACGCAGTATTTT. It translates to CASSPNADTQYF.

This clonotype was seen only a few times. The J gene is TRBJ1-1, the V gene TRBV4-1; no definite D call. Per the germline V gene, CDR1 is MGHRA and CDR2 is YSYEKL. The CDR3 contains 14 residues. Trimming took 2 bases from V and 1 from J, leaving 8 bases between them. The CDR3 bases are TGCGCCAGCAGCCAACGATCAGAGAACACTGAAGCTTTCTTT. As protein: CASSQRSENTEAFF.

The chain joins TRBV25-1 to TRBJ2-7, with D perhaps TRBD1 (6 bases). Germline CDR1 MGHDK, CDR2 SYGVNS. This CDR3 contains 15 residues. V was pared by 2 bases and J by 3 bases, with 14 bases between. For the CDR3, the DNA is TGTGCCAGCAGTGAAGAAGGGACACCTAACTACGAGCAGTACTTC. This codes for CASSEEGTPNYEQYF.

V and J are TRBV7-9 and TRBJ2-7, with TRBD2 matching over 9 bases. The CDR3 loop spans 16 amino acids. CDR1 and CDR2 (germline): SEHNR, FQNEAQ (reference sequence). V was clipped by 2 bases and J by 7 bases; unmatched bases: 12. The CDR3 nucleotides read TGTGCCAGCAGCTTATCCGCTAGCGGGGTGTACAATGAGCAGTACTTC. It encodes CASSLSASGVYNEQYF.